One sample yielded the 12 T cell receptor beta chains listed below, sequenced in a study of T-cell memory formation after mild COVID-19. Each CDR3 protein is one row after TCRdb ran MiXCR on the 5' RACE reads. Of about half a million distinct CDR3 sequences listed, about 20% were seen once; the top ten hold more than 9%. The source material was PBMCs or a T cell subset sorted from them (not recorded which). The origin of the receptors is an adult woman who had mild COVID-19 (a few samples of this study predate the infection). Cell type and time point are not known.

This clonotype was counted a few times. The CDR3 loop is CASSIPTGGEAYEQYF. Here the CDR3 DNA reads TGTGCCAGCAGCATACCGACAGGGGGCGAGGCCTACGAGCAGTACTTC. The chain combines TRBV7-9 with TRBJ2-7; 10 nucleotides align to TRBD1. Germline CDR1 SEHNR, CDR2 FQNEAQ (reference sequence). The V segment lost 5 bases and the J segment 2 bases; nucleotides outside the gene matches: 9. The CDR3 has 16 residues.

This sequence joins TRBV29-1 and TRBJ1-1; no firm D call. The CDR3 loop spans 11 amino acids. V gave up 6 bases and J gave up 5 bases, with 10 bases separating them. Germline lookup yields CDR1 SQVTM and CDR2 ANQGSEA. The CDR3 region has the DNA TGCAGCGTCCAATTTACGACTGAAGCTTTCTTT. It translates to CSVQFTTEAFF.

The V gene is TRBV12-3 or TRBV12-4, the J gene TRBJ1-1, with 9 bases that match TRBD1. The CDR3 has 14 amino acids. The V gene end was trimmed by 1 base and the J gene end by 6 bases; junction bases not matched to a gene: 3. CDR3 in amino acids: CASSLVHRGPEAFF. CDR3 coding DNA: TGTGCCAGCAGTTTAGTTCACAGGGGGCCTGAAGCTTTCTTT.

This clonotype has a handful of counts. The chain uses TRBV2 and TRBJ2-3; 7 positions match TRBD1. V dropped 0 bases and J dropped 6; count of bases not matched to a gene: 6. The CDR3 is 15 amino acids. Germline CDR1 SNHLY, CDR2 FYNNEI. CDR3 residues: CASSEALRGPDTQYF. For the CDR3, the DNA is TGTGCCAGCAGTGAAGCTCTGAGGGGGCCGGATACGCAGTATTTT.

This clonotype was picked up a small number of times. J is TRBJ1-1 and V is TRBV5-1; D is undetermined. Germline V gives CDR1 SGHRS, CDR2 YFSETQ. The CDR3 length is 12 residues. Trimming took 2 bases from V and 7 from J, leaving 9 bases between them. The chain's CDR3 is CASSFAGGEAFF. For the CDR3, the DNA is TGCGCCAGCAGCTTCGCAGGAGGTGAAGCTTTCTTT.

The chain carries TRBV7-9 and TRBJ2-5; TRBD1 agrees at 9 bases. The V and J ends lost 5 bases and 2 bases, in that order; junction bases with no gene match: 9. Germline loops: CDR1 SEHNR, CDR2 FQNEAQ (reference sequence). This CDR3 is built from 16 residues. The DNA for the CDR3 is TGTGCCAGCAGCATGAACCCGGGACAGGGACAAGAGACCCAGTACTTC. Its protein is CASSMNPGQGQETQYF.

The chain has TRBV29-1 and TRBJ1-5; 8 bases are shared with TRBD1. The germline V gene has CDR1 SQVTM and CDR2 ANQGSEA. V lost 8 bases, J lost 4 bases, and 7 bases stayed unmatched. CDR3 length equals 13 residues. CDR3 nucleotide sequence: TGCAGCACCGGACAGGGACCTAATCAGCCCCAGCATTTT. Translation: CSTGQGPNQPQHF.

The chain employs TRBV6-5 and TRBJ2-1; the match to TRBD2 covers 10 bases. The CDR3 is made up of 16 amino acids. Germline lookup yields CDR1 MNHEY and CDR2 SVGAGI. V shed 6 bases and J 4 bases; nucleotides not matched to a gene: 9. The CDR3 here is CASRPSGGASYNEQFF. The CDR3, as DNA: TGTGCCAGCAGACCGAGCGGGGGGGCCTCATACAATGAGCAGTTCTTC.

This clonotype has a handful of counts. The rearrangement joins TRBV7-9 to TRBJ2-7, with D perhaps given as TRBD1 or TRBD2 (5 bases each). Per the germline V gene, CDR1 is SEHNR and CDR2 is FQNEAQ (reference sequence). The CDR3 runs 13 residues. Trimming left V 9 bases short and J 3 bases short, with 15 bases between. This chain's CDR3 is CASGGQNHYEQYF. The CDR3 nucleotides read TGTGCCAGTGGAGGACAAAACCACTACGAGCAGTACTTC.

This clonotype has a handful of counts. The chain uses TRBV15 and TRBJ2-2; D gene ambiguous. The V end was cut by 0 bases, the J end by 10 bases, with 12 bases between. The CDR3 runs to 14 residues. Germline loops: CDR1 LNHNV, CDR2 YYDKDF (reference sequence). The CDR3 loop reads CATSRDLRFLELFF. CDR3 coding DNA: TGTGCCACCAGCAGAGATCTGCGTTTCCTGGAGCTGTTTTTT.

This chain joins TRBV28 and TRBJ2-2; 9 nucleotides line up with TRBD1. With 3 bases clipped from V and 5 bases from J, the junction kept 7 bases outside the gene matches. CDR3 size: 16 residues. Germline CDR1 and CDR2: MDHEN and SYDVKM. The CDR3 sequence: CASSFNGQGLTGELFF. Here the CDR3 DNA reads TGTGCCAGCAGTTTTAATGGACAGGGGTTAACCGGGGAGCTGTTTTTT.

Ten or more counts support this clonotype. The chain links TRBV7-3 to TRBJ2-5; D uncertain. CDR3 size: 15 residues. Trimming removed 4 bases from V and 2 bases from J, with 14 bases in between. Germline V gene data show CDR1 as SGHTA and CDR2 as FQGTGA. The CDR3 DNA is TGTGCCAGCAGCTCCGGGTTGCCTTCGCAAGAGACCCAGTACTTC. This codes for CASSSGLPSQETQYF.